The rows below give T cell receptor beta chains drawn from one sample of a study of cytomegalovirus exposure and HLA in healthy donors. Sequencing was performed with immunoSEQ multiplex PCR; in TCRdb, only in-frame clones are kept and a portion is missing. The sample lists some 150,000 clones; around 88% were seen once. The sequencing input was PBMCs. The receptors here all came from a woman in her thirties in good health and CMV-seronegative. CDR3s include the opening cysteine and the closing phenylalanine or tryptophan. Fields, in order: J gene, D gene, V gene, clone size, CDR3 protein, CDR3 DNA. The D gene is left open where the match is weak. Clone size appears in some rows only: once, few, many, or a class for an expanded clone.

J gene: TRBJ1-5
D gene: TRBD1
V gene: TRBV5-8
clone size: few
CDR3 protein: CAGSDRGSNQPQHF
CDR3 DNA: TGTGCCGGGTCGGACAGGGGAAGCAATCAGCCCCAGCATTTT

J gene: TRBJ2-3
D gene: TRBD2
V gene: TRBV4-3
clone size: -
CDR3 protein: CASSVDGGSDTQYF
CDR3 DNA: TGCGCCAGCAGCGTCGACGGGGGGTCAGATACGCAGTATTTT

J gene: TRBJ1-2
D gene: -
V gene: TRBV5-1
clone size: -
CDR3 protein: CASNDGTNGGYTF
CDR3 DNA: TGCGCCAGCAACGATGGGACAAATGGGGGCTACACCTTC

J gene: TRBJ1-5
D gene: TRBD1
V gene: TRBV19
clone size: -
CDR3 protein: CASDADRASNQPQHF
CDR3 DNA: TGTGCCAGCGATGCGGACAGGGCCAGCAATCAGCCCCAGCATTTT

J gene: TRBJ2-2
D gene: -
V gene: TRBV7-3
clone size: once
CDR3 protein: CASSRTTGELFF
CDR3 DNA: TGTGCCAGCAGCCGGACAACCGGGGAGCTGTTTTTT

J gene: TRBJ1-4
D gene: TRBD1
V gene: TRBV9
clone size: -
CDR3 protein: CASSARQGNEKLFF
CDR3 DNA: TGTGCCAGCAGCGCGAGACAGGGTAATGAAAAACTGTTTTTT

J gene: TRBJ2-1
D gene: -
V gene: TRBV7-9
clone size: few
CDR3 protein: CASSLVGGHNEQFF
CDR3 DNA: TGTGCCAGCAGCTTAGTTGGAGGGCACAATGAGCAGTTCTTC

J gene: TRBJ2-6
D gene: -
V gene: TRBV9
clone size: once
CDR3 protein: CASSTPRAGANVLTF
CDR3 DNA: TGTGCCAGCAGCACCCCGAGGGCTGGGGCCAACGTCCTGACTTTC

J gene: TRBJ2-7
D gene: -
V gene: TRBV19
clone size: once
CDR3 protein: CASSITGIDEQYF
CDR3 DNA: TGTGCCAGTAGTATCACCGGGATCGACGAGCAGTACTTC

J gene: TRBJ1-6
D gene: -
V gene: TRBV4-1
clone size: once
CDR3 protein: CASSPQTGTSYNSPLHF
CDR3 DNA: TGCGCCAGCAGCCCCCAAACAGGTACCTCCTATAATTCACCCCTCCACTTT

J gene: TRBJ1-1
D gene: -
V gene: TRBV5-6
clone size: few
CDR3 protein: CASSPQGRNTEAFF
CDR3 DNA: TGTGCCAGCAGCCCGCAGGGAAGGAACACTGAAGCTTTCTTT

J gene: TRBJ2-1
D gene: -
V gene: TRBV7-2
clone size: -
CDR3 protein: CASTSSYNEQFF
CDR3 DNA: TGTGCCAGCACTAGCTCCTACAATGAGCAGTTCTTC

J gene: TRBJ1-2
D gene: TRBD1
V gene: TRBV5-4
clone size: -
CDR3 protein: CASSLGRQGRNYGYTF
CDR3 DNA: TGTGCCAGCAGCTTGGGAAGACAGGGGAGGAACTATGGCTACACCTTC

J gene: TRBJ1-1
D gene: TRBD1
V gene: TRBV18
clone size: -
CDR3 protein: CASSKGQGAGEAFF
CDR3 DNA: TGTGCCAGCTCTAAAGGACAGGGGGCCGGTGAAGCTTTCTTT

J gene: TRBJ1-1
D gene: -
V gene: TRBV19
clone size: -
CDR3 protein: CASTPNRVNTEAFF
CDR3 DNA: TGTGCCAGTACCCCTAACAGGGTTAACACTGAAGCTTTCTTT

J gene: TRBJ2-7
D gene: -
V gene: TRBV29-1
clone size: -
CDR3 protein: CSVGTGPYEQYF
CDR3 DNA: TGCAGCGTTGGTACAGGGCCCTACGAGCAGTACTTC

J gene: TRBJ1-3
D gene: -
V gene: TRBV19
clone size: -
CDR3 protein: CASSSQPGAAGNTIYF
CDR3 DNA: TGTGCCAGTAGTTCCCAACCCGGAGCCGCTGGAAACACCATATATTTT

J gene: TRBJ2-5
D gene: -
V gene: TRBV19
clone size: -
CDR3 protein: CASSSTRRETQYF
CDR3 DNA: TGTGCCAGTAGTTCGACGAGGAGGGAGACCCAGTACTTC

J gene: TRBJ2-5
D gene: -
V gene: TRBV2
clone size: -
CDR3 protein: CASSERLAQTQYF
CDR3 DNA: TGTGCCAGCAGTGAAAGGTTAGCGCAGACCCAGTACTTC

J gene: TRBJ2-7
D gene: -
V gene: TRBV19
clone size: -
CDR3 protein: CASSYRGSSYEQYF
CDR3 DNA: TGTGCCAGTAGTTACCGGGGAAGCTCCTACGAGCAGTACTTC

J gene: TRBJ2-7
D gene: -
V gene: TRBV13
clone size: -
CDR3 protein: CASSLSSYEQYF
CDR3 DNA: TGTGCCAGCAGCCTGAGCTCCTACGAGCAGTACTTC

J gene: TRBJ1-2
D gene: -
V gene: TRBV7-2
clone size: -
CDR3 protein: CASIQDRLYGYTF
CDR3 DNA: TGTGCCAGCATCCAGGACAGACTCTATGGCTACACCTTC

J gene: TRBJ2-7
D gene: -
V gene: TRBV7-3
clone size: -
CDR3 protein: CASSNPGEYLLSEQYF
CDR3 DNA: TGTGCCAGCAGCAACCCAGGGGAGTACCTTCTCTCCGAGCAGTACTTC

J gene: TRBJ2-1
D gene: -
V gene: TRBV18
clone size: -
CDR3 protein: CASSPTLGRVNEQFF
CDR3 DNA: TGTGCCAGCTCACCAACGTTGGGCAGGGTCAATGAGCAGTTCTTC

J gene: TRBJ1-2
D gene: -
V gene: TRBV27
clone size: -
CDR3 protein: CASSSVRGGESGYTF
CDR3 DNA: TGTGCCAGCAGTTCCGTTCGAGGGGGGGAGAGCGGCTACACCTTC

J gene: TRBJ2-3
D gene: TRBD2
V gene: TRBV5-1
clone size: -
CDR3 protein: CASSLGEVAGGRYTDTQYF
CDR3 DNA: TGCGCCAGCAGCTTGGGGGAGGTAGCGGGGGGCCGCTACACAGATACGCAGTATTTT

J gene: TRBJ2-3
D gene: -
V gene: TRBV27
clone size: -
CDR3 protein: CASSLGQSTDTQYF
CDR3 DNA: TGTGCCAGCAGTTTAGGCCAGTCCACAGATACGCAGTATTTT